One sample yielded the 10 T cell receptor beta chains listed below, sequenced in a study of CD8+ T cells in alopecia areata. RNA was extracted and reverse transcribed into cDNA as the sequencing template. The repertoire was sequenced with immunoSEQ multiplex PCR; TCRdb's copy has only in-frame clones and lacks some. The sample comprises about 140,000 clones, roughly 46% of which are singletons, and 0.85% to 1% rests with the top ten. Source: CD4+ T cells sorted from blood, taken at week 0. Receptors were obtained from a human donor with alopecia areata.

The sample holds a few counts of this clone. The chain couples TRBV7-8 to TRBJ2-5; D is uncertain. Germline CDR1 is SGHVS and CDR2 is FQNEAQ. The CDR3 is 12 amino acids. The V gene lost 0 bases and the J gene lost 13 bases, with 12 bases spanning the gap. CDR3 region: CASSLAFTAMYF. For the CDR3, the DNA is TGTGCCAGCAGCTTAGCGTTTACCGCTATGTACTTC.

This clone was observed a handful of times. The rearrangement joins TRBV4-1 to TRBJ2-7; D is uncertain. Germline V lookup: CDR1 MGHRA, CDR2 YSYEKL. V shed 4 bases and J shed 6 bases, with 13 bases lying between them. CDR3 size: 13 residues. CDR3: CASSLNLGFEQYF. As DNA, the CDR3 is TGCGCCAGCAGCCTTAATCTAGGTTTCGAGCAGTACTTC.

The chain's CDR3 is CASRGGGLAGTDTQYF. Written as DNA, the CDR3 is TGCGCCAGCAGAGGCGGGGGACTAGCGGGGACAGATACGCAGTATTTT. The chain links TRBV5-1 to TRBJ2-3; 13 bases align to TRBD2. Germline trimming cut 5 bases from V and 3 bases from J; bases unmatched to any gene: 6. CDR1 and CDR2 (germline): SGHRS, YFSETQ. There are 16 residues in the CDR3.

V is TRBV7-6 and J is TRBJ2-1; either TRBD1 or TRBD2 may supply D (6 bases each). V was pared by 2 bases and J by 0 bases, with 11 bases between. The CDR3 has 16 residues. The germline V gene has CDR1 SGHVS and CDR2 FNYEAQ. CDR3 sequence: CASSLRGRNSYNEQFF. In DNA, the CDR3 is TGTGCCAGCAGCTTAAGGGGGAGGAACTCCTACAATGAGCAGTTCTTC.

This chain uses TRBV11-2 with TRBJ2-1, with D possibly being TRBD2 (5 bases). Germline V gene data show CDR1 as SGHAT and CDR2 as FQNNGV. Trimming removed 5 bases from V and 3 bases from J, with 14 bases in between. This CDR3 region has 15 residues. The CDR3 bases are TGTGCCAGCAGCCCAACAGTAAGCGGCTACAATGAGCAGTTCTTC. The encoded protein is CASSPTVSGYNEQFF.

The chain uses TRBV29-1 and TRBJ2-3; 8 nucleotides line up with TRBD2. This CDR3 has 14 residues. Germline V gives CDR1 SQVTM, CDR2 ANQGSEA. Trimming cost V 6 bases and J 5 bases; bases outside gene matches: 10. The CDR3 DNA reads TGCAGCGTCGGATACGGGAGGGCGAGAGATACGCAGTATTTT. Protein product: CSVGYGRARDTQYF.

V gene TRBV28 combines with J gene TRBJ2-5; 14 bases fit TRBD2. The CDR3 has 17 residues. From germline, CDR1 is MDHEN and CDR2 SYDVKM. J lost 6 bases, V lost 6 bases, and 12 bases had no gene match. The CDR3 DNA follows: TGTGCCAGCAGACTCGGGACTAGCGGGAGTCTGGGGAAGACCCAGTACTTC. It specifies CASRLGTSGSLGKTQYF.

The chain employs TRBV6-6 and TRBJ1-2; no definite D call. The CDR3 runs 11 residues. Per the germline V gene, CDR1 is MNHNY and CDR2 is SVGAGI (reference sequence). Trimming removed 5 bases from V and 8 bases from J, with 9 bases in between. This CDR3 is CASSPLVGYTF. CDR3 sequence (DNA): TGTGCCAGCAGTCCCCTCGTGGGCTACACCTTC.

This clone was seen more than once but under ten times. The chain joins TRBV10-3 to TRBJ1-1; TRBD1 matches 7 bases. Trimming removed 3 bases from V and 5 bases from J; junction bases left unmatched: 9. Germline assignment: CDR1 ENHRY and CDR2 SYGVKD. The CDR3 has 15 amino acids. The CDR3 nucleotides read TGTGCCATCAGTGATAACAGGGGTTCGGGGACTGAAGCTTTCTTT. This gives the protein CAISDNRGSGTEAFF.

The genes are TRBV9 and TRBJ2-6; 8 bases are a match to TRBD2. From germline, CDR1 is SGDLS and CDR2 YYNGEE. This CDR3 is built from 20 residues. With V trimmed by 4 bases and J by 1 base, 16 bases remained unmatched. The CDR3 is CASSPLPGGNSASGANVLTF. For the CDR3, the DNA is TGTGCCAGCAGCCCACTTCCGGGAGGGAATTCGGCGTCTGGGGCCAACGTCCTGACTTTC.